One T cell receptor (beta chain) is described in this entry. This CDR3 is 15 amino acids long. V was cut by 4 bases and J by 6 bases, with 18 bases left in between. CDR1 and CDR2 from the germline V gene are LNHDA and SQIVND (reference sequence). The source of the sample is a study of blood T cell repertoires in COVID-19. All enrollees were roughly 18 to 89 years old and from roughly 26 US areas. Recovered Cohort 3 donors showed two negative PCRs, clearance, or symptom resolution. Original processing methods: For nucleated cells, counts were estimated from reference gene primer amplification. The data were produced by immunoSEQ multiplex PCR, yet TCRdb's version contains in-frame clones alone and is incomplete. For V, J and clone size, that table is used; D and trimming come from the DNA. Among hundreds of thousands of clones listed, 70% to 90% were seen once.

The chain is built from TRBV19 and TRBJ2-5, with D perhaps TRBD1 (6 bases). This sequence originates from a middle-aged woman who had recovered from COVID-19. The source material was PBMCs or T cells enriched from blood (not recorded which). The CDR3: CASSTPDSTIKTQYF. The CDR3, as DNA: TGTGCCAGTAGTACGCCGGACAGTACCATAAAGACCCAGTACTTC.